What follows are 26 T cell receptor beta chains derived from one specimen sequenced in a study of blood T cell repertoires in COVID-19. Repertoires were generated with immunoSEQ multiplex PCR, while TCRdb's copy carries only in-frame clones and drops some. The sample records approximately 110,000 clones, 84% being singletons. Sequenced input: peripheral blood. The receptors shown here come from a woman at least 80 years old with active or convalescent COVID-19.

The gene calls are TRBV5-1 and TRBJ2-1; 13 bases are a match to TRBD2. V lost 4 bases to trimming and J lost 7 bases; unmatched junction nucleotides: 11. Germline V gene sequence: CDR1 SGHRS, CDR2 YFSETQ. The CDR3 has 17 residues. CDR3 in amino acids: CASSPGLAGAMGNEQFF. The DNA of the CDR3 is TGCGCCAGCAGCCCAGGACTAGCGGGAGCTATGGGGAATGAGCAGTTCTTC.

The chain recombines TRBV3-1 (or the pseudogene TRBV3-2) with TRBJ1-1, with 9 bases matching TRBD1. This CDR3 spans 16 amino acids. Per the germline V gene, CDR1 is LGHDT and CDR2 is YNNKEL (reference sequence). With V trimmed by 3 bases and J by 0 bases, 5 bases remained unmatched. The CDR3 is CASSHADRGLNTEAFF. The CDR3 coding sequence is TGTGCCAGCAGCCATGCGGACAGGGGCTTGAACACTGAAGCTTTCTTT.

The J gene is TRBJ2-2, the V gene TRBV5-4; a weak D match, TRBD2 (5 bases). This CDR3 has 17 amino acids. With 0 bases removed from V and 7 bases from J, the gap between germline ends came to 19 bases. In germline, CDR1 is SGHNT, CDR2 YYREEE (reference sequence). DNA of the CDR3: TGTGCCAGCAGCTTGGCGTCTACTAGGGCCCAAGGCGGGGAGCTGTTTTTT. This sequence encodes CASSLASTRAQGGELFF.

The V call is TRBV11-2, the J call TRBJ1-3, with 8 positions matching TRBD1. This CDR3 is 14 amino acids long. V gave up 1 base and J gave up 13 bases; unmatched junction bases: 9. Germline V gives CDR1 SGHAT, CDR2 FQNNGV. In DNA form, the CDR3 reads TGTGCCAGCAGCTTAGTGACAGGGGAAGACAAAATATATTTT. Translation: CASSLVTGEDKIYF.

This chain uses TRBV10-3 with TRBJ1-1; D might be TRBD1 (6 bases). Germline V gene lookup returns CDR1 ENHRY and CDR2 SYGVKD. This CDR3 contains 13 residues. V was pared by 7 bases and J by 8 bases, with 17 bases between. The CDR3 nucleotides read TGTGCCATCACCTCACCCGATCAGGGGGAAGCTTTCTTT. Protein: CAITSPDQGEAFF.

The chain combines TRBV9 with TRBJ1-1, with 8 bases fitting TRBD1. The CDR3 is 12 residues long. V dropped 2 bases and J dropped 8; count of bases not matched to a gene: 2. Germline V gene data show CDR1 as SGDLS and CDR2 as YYNGEE. CDR3 nucleotide sequence: TGTGCCAGCAGCGTCCGGGACAGGGAAGCTTTCTTT. Translating it yields CASSVRDREAFF.

CDR3 DNA: TGTGCCACGGAGGGATTAGAGGGCTACACCTTC. It translates to CATEGLEGYTF. V gene TRBV24-1 combines with J gene TRBJ1-2; D is uncertain. The V end was cut by 10 bases, the J end by 8 bases, with 13 bases between. The CDR3 contains 11 residues. Germline lookup yields CDR1 KGHDR and CDR2 SFDVKD.

This chain connects TRBV19 to TRBJ1-2; 7 bases align to TRBD1. The CDR3 runs 13 residues. With V trimmed by 6 bases and J by 5 bases, 6 bases remained unmatched. Germline lookup yields CDR1 LNHDA and CDR2 SQIVND (reference sequence). The CDR3 bases are TGTGCCAGTAGGGCCGGGACAGATTATGGCTACACCTTC. Protein: CASRAGTDYGYTF. Filled out from reference TRBV19 and TRBJ1-2, the complete variable domain reads DGGITQSPKYLFRKEGQNVTLSCEQNLNHDAMYWYRQDPGQGLRLIYYSQIVNDFQKGDIAEGYSVSREKKESFPLTVTSAQKNPTAFYLCASRAGTDYGYTFGSGTRLTVV.

The V and J genes are TRBV9 and TRBJ1-4; D remains ambiguous. Germline loops: CDR1 SGDLS, CDR2 YYNGEE. This CDR3 is built from 16 residues. V shed 0 bases and J shed 0 bases, with 9 bases lying between them. CDR3 DNA: TGTGCCAGCAGCGTAGATGCGTTTGCAACTAATGAAAAACTGTTTTTT. Protein sequence: CASSVDAFATNEKLFF.

The chain couples TRBV9 to TRBJ2-4; TRBD2 is a possible D gene (5 bases). The ends were cut back, 0 bases at V and 3 bases at J, with 13 bases in the middle. CDR3 length equals 16 residues. Germline CDR1 is SGDLS and CDR2 is YYNGEE. The CDR3: CASSVDTRDDKNIQYF. For the CDR3, the DNA is TGTGCCAGCAGCGTAGACACACGGGATGACAAAAACATTCAGTACTTC.

The genes are TRBV7-3 and TRBJ2-2; 12 bases are a match to TRBD2. Germline CDR1 reads SGHTA; CDR2 reads FQGTGA. Trimming at V came to 5 bases and at J to 2 bases, leaving 6 bases not matched to a gene. The CDR3 consists of 17 residues. CDR3 loop: CASSINGLAGNTGELFF. DNA of the CDR3: TGTGCCAGCAGCATCAACGGACTAGCGGGAAACACCGGGGAGCTGTTTTTT.

V and J are TRBV19 and TRBJ2-7; 8 bases map to TRBD2. With 5 bases clipped from V and 2 bases from J, the junction kept 11 bases outside the gene matches. There are 16 residues in the CDR3. CDR1 LNHDA and CDR2 SQIVND come from the germline V gene (reference sequence). The CDR3 spells CASSLYAGGGAYEQYF. The CDR3 DNA follows: TGTGCCAGTAGTCTCTATGCGGGAGGAGGGGCCTACGAGCAGTACTTC.

For this clone: This sample includes further DNA sequences coding for the same CDR3. The CDR3 DNA reads TGTGCCAGCAGTCCAGGGACAGGGGGCTACGAGCAGTACTTC. Its translation: CASSPGTGGYEQYF. V is TRBV27 and J is TRBJ2-7; 11 bases agree with TRBD1. The CDR3 is 14 amino acids. Trimming took 5 bases from V and 3 from J; bases not matched to a gene: 3. Germline V lookup: CDR1 MNHEY, CDR2 SMNVEV (reference sequence).

The chain uses TRBV6-5 and TRBJ2-7; unclear D gene. The CDR3 contains 14 residues. CDR1 is MNHEY and CDR2 is SVGAGI in the germline V gene. Trimming cost V 6 bases and J 3 bases, with 15 bases left between them. The CDR3 nucleotides are TGTGCCAGCAGCCTTCACGCGGCGCTCTACGAGCAGTACTTC. Translation gives CASSLHAALYEQYF.

The CDR3 sequence is CASSGTVSYNEQFF. DNA for the CDR3: TGTGCCAGCAGCGGGACAGTCTCCTACAATGAGCAGTTCTTC. The rearrangement joins TRBV9 to TRBJ2-1, with a possible D match to TRBD1 (6 bases). The CDR3 extends over 14 amino acids. Per germline, CDR1 SGDLS and CDR2 YYNGEE. V was cut by 3 bases and J by 0 bases, with 7 bases left in between.

The CDR3 loop is CASSYSGRDSGNTIYF. As DNA, the CDR3 is TGTGCCAGCAGTTACTCCGGACGGGACTCTGGAAACACCATATATTTT. The chain combines TRBV6-6 with TRBJ1-3; no clear D. CDR3 length: 16 residues. V was shortened by 0 bases and J by 0 bases, with 9 bases between the two germline ends. The germline CDR1 and CDR2 sequences are MNHNY and SVGAGI (reference sequence).

The rearrangement links TRBV6-6 to TRBJ2-7; a weak D match, TRBD1 (5 bases). V was shortened by 6 bases and J by 0 bases, with 18 bases between the two germline ends. CDR3 length equals 16 residues. Germline assignment: CDR1 MNHNY and CDR2 SVGAGI (reference sequence). CDR3 in amino acids: CASSRSRVPHSYEQYF. The CDR3 region has the DNA TGTGCCAGCAGCCGGAGCAGGGTGCCCCACTCCTACGAGCAGTACTTC.

This clone was observed once. This CDR3 reads CASSEENSGRSSGANVLTF. DNA of the CDR3: TGTGCCAGCAGTGAAGAGAATAGCGGACGGAGCTCTGGGGCCAACGTCCTGACTTTC. This chain joins TRBV2 and TRBJ2-6; weak D call: TRBD2 (6 bases). This CDR3 has 19 residues. Between the trimmed V and J ends, which lost 1 base and 0 bases, there was a span of 16 bases. Germline loops: CDR1 SNHLY, CDR2 FYNNEI.

The chain links TRBV27 to TRBJ2-1; 8 bases agree with TRBD2. Germline-derived CDR1 and CDR2 are MNHEY and SMNVEV (reference sequence). V was clipped by 2 bases and J by 5 bases; unmatched bases: 5. The CDR3 runs 15 residues. CDR3 sequence: CASSLGLAVNNEQFF. The CDR3 coding sequence is TGTGCCAGCAGTTTAGGACTAGCAGTTAACAATGAGCAGTTCTTC.

The chain is built from TRBV9 and TRBJ1-1; D remains ambiguous. Germline loops: CDR1 SGDLS, CDR2 YYNGEE. The CDR3 totals 14 residues. V lost 3 bases and J 5 bases, leaving 14 bases between the germline ends. CDR3: CASSGATDRTEAFF. As DNA, the CDR3 is TGTGCCAGCAGCGGAGCGACCGATCGAACTGAAGCTTTCTTT.

This chain uses TRBV7-9 with TRBJ1-1, with TRBD1 matching over 7 bases. This CDR3 comprises 15 residues. In germline, CDR1 is SEHNR, CDR2 FQNEAQ (reference sequence). Trimming removed 5 bases from V and 3 bases from J; junction bases left unmatched: 9. The CDR3 sequence: CASSRLEGAYTEAFF. CDR3 DNA sequence: TGTGCCAGCAGCCGTTTAGAGGGGGCATACACTGAAGCTTTCTTT.

The CDR3 reads CASSGSGTANTEAFF. DNA of the CDR3: TGCGCCAGCAGCGGTTCCGGGACAGCTAACACTGAAGCTTTCTTT. The chain combines TRBV5-1 with TRBJ1-1, with TRBD1 matching over 7 bases. CDR3 size: 15 residues. The V segment lost 4 bases and the J segment 2 bases; nucleotides outside the gene matches: 8. From germline, CDR1 is SGHRS and CDR2 YFSETQ.

The gene calls are TRBV6-6 and TRBJ1-2; D unclear. CDR3 length: 11 residues. Germline CDR1 is MNHNY and CDR2 is SVGAGI (reference sequence). V was shortened by 8 bases and J by 7 bases, with 11 bases between the two germline ends. CDR3 bases: TGTGCCAGCCGTGGCAGGTCTGGCTACACCTTC. Protein product: CASRGRSGYTF.

The chain recombines TRBV2 with TRBJ2-7, with TRBD2 matching over 9 bases. From germline, CDR1 is SNHLY and CDR2 FYNNEI. J was trimmed by 3 bases and V by 5 bases; bases with no gene match: 8. This CDR3 has 15 amino acids. CDR3 DNA sequence: TGTGCCAGCAGTCCCTCGGGACTAGCAGACTACGAGCAGTACTTC. Residues: CASSPSGLADYEQYF. The entire variable domain, with the rest obtained from reference TRBV2 and TRBJ2-7, is as follows: EPEVTQTPSHQVTQMGQEVILRCVPISNHLYFYWYRQILGQKVEFLVSFYNNEISEKSEIFDDQFSVERPDGSNFTLKIRSTKLEDSAMYFCASSPSGLADYEQYFGPGTRLTVT.

This chain connects TRBV7-2 to TRBJ1-6; D gene ambiguous. Trimming removed 5 bases from V and 7 bases from J, with 15 bases in between. Germline CDR1 reads SGHTA; CDR2 reads FQGNSA. The CDR3 is 15 amino acids. The CDR3 reads CASSQFFSSNSPLHF. In DNA form, the CDR3 reads TGTGCCAGCAGCCAGTTTTTCTCGTCCAATTCACCCCTCCACTTT.

The rearrangement uses TRBV14 and TRBJ1-1; D is undetermined. Trimming stripped 1 base from V and 0 bases from J, with 3 bases between. Germline V gives CDR1 SGHDN, CDR2 FVKESK. This CDR3 comprises 13 residues. This chain's CDR3 is CASSQAMNTEAFF. The CDR3 DNA sequence: TGTGCCAGCAGCCAAGCAATGAACACTGAAGCTTTCTTT.